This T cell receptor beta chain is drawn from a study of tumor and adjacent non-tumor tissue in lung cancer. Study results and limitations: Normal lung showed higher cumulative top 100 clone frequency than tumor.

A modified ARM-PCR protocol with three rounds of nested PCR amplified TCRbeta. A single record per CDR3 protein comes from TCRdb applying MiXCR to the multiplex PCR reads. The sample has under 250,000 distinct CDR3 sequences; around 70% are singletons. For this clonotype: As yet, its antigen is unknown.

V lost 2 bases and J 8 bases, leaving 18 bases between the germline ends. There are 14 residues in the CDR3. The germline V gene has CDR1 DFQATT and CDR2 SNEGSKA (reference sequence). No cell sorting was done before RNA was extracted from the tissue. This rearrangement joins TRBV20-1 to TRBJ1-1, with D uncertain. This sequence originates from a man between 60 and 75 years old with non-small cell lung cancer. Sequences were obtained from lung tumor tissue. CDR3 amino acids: CSARTLVRTTEAFF. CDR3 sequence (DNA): TGCAGTGCTAGAACCCTGGTGCGGACCACAGAAGCTTTCTTT.